This T cell receptor (beta chain) was sequenced in a study of blood T cell repertoires in COVID-19. For the study at large: Collection of acute and convalescent COVID-19 samples took place in the United States, Italy and Spain. T cells, B-cell-depleted T cells, or PBMCs provided the cDNA or gDNA that served as material.

In the authors' methods: Researchers report that nucleated cell counts were estimated from reference gene primer amplification. Profiling relied on immunoSEQ multiplex PCR, and the TCRdb table lists in-frame clones only, not all of them. The D gene and trimming were derived from the DNA, and the V and J assignments and clone size from that table. The sample consists of about 260,000 clones, nearly 90% of them appearing once. Germline CDR1 reads DFQATT; CDR2 reads SNEGSKA (reference sequence). The V segment lost 3 bases and the J segment 8 bases; nucleotides outside the gene matches: 9. The CDR3 is 15 residues long.

The TCR originated in a human donor in a cohort sampled during active COVID-19. Sample: peripheral blood. The V call is TRBV20-1, the J call TRBJ2-4, with 11 bases identical to TRBD2. CDR3 protein: CSASSSGGREDIQYF. The DNA of the CDR3 is TGCAGTGCTAGTTCTAGCGGGGGGCGAGAGGACATTCAGTACTTC.